Ten or more counts support the clone carrying this TCR beta chain. Antigen unknown. These data belong to a study of shared clonotypes between healthy human individuals. Study-wide points: Naive subsets, compared against memory subsets, generally had larger estimated richness values. In a few donors, approximately 5% of naive CD4 clonotypes appeared in common. Some clonotypes were shared by all four sorted-subset donors, while others were not shared. The non-shared ones had lower generation probabilities than the shared ones.

From germline, CDR1 is MNHNY and CDR2 SVGAGI (reference sequence). This CDR3 comprises 14 residues. Losses at the gene ends were 5 bases for V and 6 bases for J; bases not matched to a gene: 6. The study separated CD4+ cells into CD45RA+ naive and CD45RA-negative memory subsets. Here immunoSEQ multiplex PCR was the method, and the copy in TCRdb shows in-frame clones only, minus some. The data show about 710,000 clones, roughly 73% seen once. V and J are TRBV6-6 and TRBJ1-3, with 8 nucleotides matching TRBD1. The sequenced sample consisted of memory CD4+ T cells sorted from blood. Stated subset: CD45RA-negative fraction. The clonotype originates from a woman aged 25 to 39 in good health. CDR3 in amino acids: CASSGTDRANTIYF. Here the CDR3 DNA reads TGTGCCAGCAGTGGGACGGACAGGGCAAACACCATATATTTT.